These 28 T cell receptor beta chains originate from one sample sequenced in a study of blood T cell repertoires in COVID-19. Generated by immunoSEQ multiplex PCR, the TCRdb table keeps only in-frame clones and is missing some. Of some 45,000 clones listed, 91% are singletons. The sample consisted of peripheral blood. The receptors come from a man in his 70s with active COVID-19.

The rearrangement links TRBV25-1 to TRBJ2-7, with no clear D. Germline CDR1 is MGHDK and CDR2 is SYGVNS. Trimming cost V 4 bases and J 3 bases, with 4 bases left between them. The CDR3 loop spans 11 amino acids. In DNA, the CDR3 is TGTGCCAGCAGTGCAGGCTACGAGCAGTACTTC. It is translated as CASSAGYEQYF.

CDR3 sequence: CASSSPGGAKNIQYF. The CDR3 DNA reads as TGTGCCAGCAGCTCTCCCGGGGGGGCCAAAAACATTCAGTACTTC. The chain is built from TRBV7-2 and TRBJ2-4, with TRBD2 matching over 7 bases. This CDR3 is built from 15 residues. Germline values: CDR1 SGHTA, CDR2 FQGNSA. The junction had 4 bases not matched to a gene; V was cut back by 4 bases and J by 1 base. Full variable domain (remainder filled in from reference TRBV7-2 and TRBJ2-4): GAGVSQSPSNKVTEKGKDVELRCDPISGHTALYWYRQSLGQGLEFLIYFQGNSAPDKSGLPSDRFSAERTGGSVSTLTIQRTQQEDSAVYLCASSSPGGAKNIQYFGAGTRLSVL.

The chain combines TRBV25-1 with TRBJ1-2; possible D gene TRBD1, 6 bases. The CDR3 is made up of 12 amino acids. Per germline, CDR1 MGHDK and CDR2 SYGVNS. V was cut by 6 bases and J by 5 bases, with 10 bases left in between. The CDR3: CASSQTGYGYTF. The CDR3 nucleotides are TGTGCCAGCAGCCAGACAGGTTATGGCTACACCTTC.

The chain carries TRBV6-2 or TRBV6-3 and TRBJ1-6; TRBD1 matches 7 bases. V shed 6 bases, J shed 2 bases, and the junction held 7 bases outside the gene matches. Germline CDR1 reads MNHEY; CDR2 reads SVGEGT. The CDR3 covers 16 residues. The chain's CDR3 is CASSRTGTAYNSPLHF. The CDR3 DNA sequence: TGTGCCAGCAGCAGAACCGGGACAGCCTATAATTCACCCCTCCACTTT.

The J gene is TRBJ1-2, the V gene TRBV6-1; TRBD1 matches at 9 bases. The V gene end was trimmed by 2 bases and the J gene end by 4 bases; junction bases not matched to a gene: 8. The CDR3 length is 16 residues. The V gene's germline CDR1 is MNHNS and CDR2 SASEGT. CDR3 in amino acids: CASSEMFGQGIYGYTF. The CDR3 coding sequence is TGTGCCAGCAGTGAAATGTTTGGACAGGGGATCTATGGCTACACCTTC.

The chain employs TRBV18 and TRBJ2-3; D is perhaps TRBD1 (6 bases). The germline V and J ends were trimmed by 2 bases and 5 bases, with 23 bases remaining between them. Per the germline V gene, CDR1 is KGHSH and CDR2 is LQKENI. This CDR3 contains 18 residues. The CDR3 spells CASSPSSGGGPRGDTQYF. In DNA, the CDR3 is TGTGCCAGCTCACCATCCTCGGGTGGGGGCCCCAGGGGAGATACGCAGTATTTT.

The rearrangement joins TRBV7-9 to TRBJ1-1; D possibly corresponds to TRBD1 (6 bases). This CDR3 contains 14 residues. The ends were cut back, 6 bases at V and 5 bases at J, with 16 bases in the middle. Germline V gene data show CDR1 as SEHNR and CDR2 as FQNEAQ (reference sequence). The CDR3: CASRPGAQGTEAFF. The CDR3 DNA follows: TGTGCCAGCAGACCTGGGGCCCAGGGGACTGAAGCTTTCTTT.

The CDR3 DNA is TGTGCCAGCTCACCTCTTAGCGGACCGAGCTCCTACAATGAGCAGTTCTTC. Protein product: CASSPLSGPSSYNEQFF. V usage is TRBV18 and J usage is TRBJ2-1; TRBD2 might be the D (6 bases). There are 17 residues in the CDR3. Trimming left V 3 bases short and J 0 bases short, with 15 bases between. Germline lookup yields CDR1 KGHSH and CDR2 LQKENI.

The rearrangement links TRBV12-3 or TRBV12-4 to TRBJ1-3, with D possibly TRBD1 on 6 matching bases. The CDR3 is made up of 13 amino acids. Trimming removed 8 bases at V and 6 bases at J, with 14 bases between. The DNA for the CDR3 is TGTGCCAGCCAGACAGGCGGTAAAAACACCATATATTTT. Translated, it gives CASQTGGKNTIYF.

V and J are TRBV19 and TRBJ1-4, with no clear D. CDR1 and CDR2 from the germline V gene are LNHDA and SQIVND (reference sequence). V was shortened by 7 bases and J by 4 bases, with 10 bases between the two germline ends. The CDR3 has 13 residues. CDR3 protein: CASIPQNNEKLFF. CDR3 DNA sequence: TGTGCCAGTATCCCACAGAATAATGAAAAACTGTTTTTT.

The chain couples TRBV18 to TRBJ1-6; the match to TRBD1 covers 7 bases. Germline V CDR1 and CDR2: KGHSH, LQKENI. The CDR3 loop spans 14 amino acids. The ends lost 6 bases at V and 8 bases at J; junction bases unmatched: 7. The CDR3 DNA sequence: TGTGCCAGCTCCCAACGACAGGGAGATTCACCCCTCCACTTT. Encoded protein: CASSQRQGDSPLHF. Complete variable domain (other parts from reference TRBV18 and TRBJ1-6): NAGVMQNPRHLVRRRGQEARLRCSPMKGHSHVYWYRQLPEEGLKFMVYLQKENIIDESGMPKERFSAEFPKEGPSILRIQQVVRGDSAAYFCASSQRQGDSPLHFGNGTRLTVT.

CDR3 in amino acids: CASSLSGQDYGYTF. The DNA of the CDR3 is TGTGCCAGCAGCTTGAGTGGACAGGACTATGGCTACACCTTC. The genes are TRBV7-9 and TRBJ1-2; 7 nucleotides align to TRBD1. Unmatched junction bases numbered 4, after V lost 3 bases and J lost 3 bases. CDR1 and CDR2 (germline): SEHNR, FQNEAQ (reference sequence). There are 14 residues in the CDR3.

This sequence joins TRBV11-2 and TRBJ2-3; tentative D call: TRBD2 (5 bases). The CDR3 totals 15 residues. The germline V gene encodes CDR1 SGHAT and CDR2 FQNNGV. Trimming removed 0 bases at V and 2 bases at J, with 9 bases between. CDR3 loop: CASSLERVVTDTQYF. In DNA, the CDR3 is TGTGCCAGCAGCTTAGAGCGGGTGGTCACAGATACGCAGTATTTT.

V usage is TRBV30 and J usage is TRBJ2-7, with 7 bases that match TRBD1. The CDR3 extends over 15 amino acids. From germline, CDR1 is GTSNPN and CDR2 SVGIG (reference sequence). V dropped 3 bases and J dropped 4; count of bases not matched to a gene: 12. CDR3 sequence (DNA): TGTGCCTGGAGCGATATCGGGACAGCATTTTACGAGCAGTACTTC. It is translated as CAWSDIGTAFYEQYF. Drawing the rest from reference TRBV30 and TRBJ2-7, the complete variable domain is SQTIHQWPATLVQPVGSPLSLECTVEGTSNPNLYWYRQAAGRGLQLLFYSVGIGQISSEVPQNLSASRPQDRQFILSSKKLLLSDSGFYLCAWSDIGTAFYEQYFGPGTRLTVT.

This chain joins TRBV6-5 and TRBJ2-1, with 9 bases fitting TRBD1. CDR1 is MNHEY and CDR2 is SVGAGI in the germline V gene. V trimming: 6 bases; J trimming: 3 bases; junction bases outside the gene matches: 6. This CDR3 has 15 residues. CDR3 DNA: TGTGCCAGCAGCGCCGGGACAGGGAGCTACAATGAGCAGTTCTTC. This gives the protein CASSAGTGSYNEQFF.

This clone was detected only once. The chain recombines TRBV5-4 with TRBJ1-1; D is possibly TRBD1 (6 bases). Between the trimmed V and J ends, which lost 0 bases and 0 bases, there was a span of 15 bases. The CDR3 covers 17 residues. Looked up from germline, CDR1 is SGHNT and CDR2 is YYREEE (reference sequence). CDR3 protein: CASSLVGGARMNTEAFF. The DNA of the CDR3 is TGTGCCAGCAGCTTGGTAGGGGGGGCGCGGATGAACACTGAAGCTTTCTTT.

CDR3 amino acids: CASTDRPSEQYF. The CDR3 coding sequence is TGTGCCAGTACGGACAGGCCTAGCGAGCAGTACTTC. The chain carries TRBV19 and TRBJ2-7; TRBD1 matches 7 bases. The germline gives CDR1 LNHDA, CDR2 SQIVND (reference sequence). This CDR3 contains 12 residues. J lost 6 bases, V lost 7 bases, and 6 bases had no gene match. Complete variable domain (other parts from reference TRBV19 and TRBJ2-7): DGGITQSPKYLFRKEGQNVTLSCEQNLNHDAMYWYRQDPGQGLRLIYYSQIVNDFQKGDIAEGYSVSREKKESFPLTVTSAQKNPTAFYLCASTDRPSEQYFGPGTRLTVT.

This chain uses TRBV3-1 (or the pseudogene TRBV3-2) with TRBJ2-2; possibly TRBD2 for D (6 bases). Germline CDR1 and CDR2: LGHDT and YNNKEL (reference sequence). This CDR3 is 18 amino acids long. Trimming pared 6 bases from V and 7 bases from J, leaving 27 bases between. This CDR3 reads CASSPSGYAGLRGGELFF. The CDR3 nucleotides are TGTGCCAGCAGTCCATCCGGCTACGCGGGGCTAAGGGGCGGGGAGCTGTTTTTT.

V gene TRBV10-3 combines with J gene TRBJ2-5, with 7 bases that match TRBD1. CDR1 ENHRY and CDR2 SYGVKD come from the germline V gene. Losses at the gene ends were 6 bases for V and 1 base for J; bases not matched to a gene: 5. The CDR3 has 14 amino acids. The CDR3 loop is CAISPGTVQETQYF. CDR3 sequence (DNA): TGTGCCATCAGCCCCGGGACAGTCCAAGAGACCCAGTACTTC.

This sequence joins TRBV5-1 and TRBJ1-4, with D unclear. The CDR3 spans 15 residues. Germline-derived CDR1 and CDR2 are SGHRS and YFSETQ. The V end lost 0 bases, the J end lost 0 bases, and 6 bases lay between the germline ends. The CDR3 loop is CASSLAQATNEKLFF. The CDR3 DNA is TGCGCCAGCAGCTTGGCACAAGCAACTAATGAAAAACTGTTTTTT.

This clone was detected once. The gene calls are TRBV28 and TRBJ1-3; possible D gene TRBD1, 5 bases. CDR1 and CDR2 (germline): MDHEN, SYDVKM. Trimming removed 5 bases at V and 1 base at J, with 18 bases between. CDR3 length: 17 amino acids. CDR3 DNA: TGTGCCAGCAGTGGGGTAGCGGGGCGGTCTTCTGGAAACACCATATATTTT. Its protein product is CASSGVAGRSSGNTIYF.

This chain connects TRBV14 to TRBJ1-3, with D tentatively TRBD1 (5 bases). V was clipped by 5 bases and J by 3 bases, with 11 bases between them. Germline loops: CDR1 SGHDN, CDR2 FVKESK. The CDR3 runs to 14 residues. The CDR3 here is CASSWGPFGNTIYF. CDR3 nucleotide sequence: TGTGCCAGCAGCTGGGGCCCATTTGGAAACACCATATATTTT.

The chain is built from TRBV7-2 and TRBJ1-5; the match to TRBD1 covers 9 bases. The CDR3 has 17 residues. Germline V gene sequence: CDR1 SGHTA, CDR2 FQGNSA. J lost 6 bases, V lost 1 base, and 10 bases had no gene match. The CDR3 DNA reads as TGTGCCAGCAGCTTAGATCCGGGACAGGGAATCGGTCAGCCCCAGCATTTT. Encoded protein: CASSLDPGQGIGQPQHF.

The V and J genes are TRBV7-8 and TRBJ1-2; D is ambiguous. V was clipped by 1 base and J by 3 bases, with 15 bases between them. CDR1 SGHVS and CDR2 FQNEAQ come from the germline V gene. The CDR3 spans 16 residues. CDR3 region: CASSLDSVLEDYGYTF. The CDR3 region has the DNA TGTGCCAGCAGCTTAGATTCTGTCTTGGAGGACTATGGCTACACCTTC.

The chain has TRBV5-1 and TRBJ2-7; 12 nucleotides line up with TRBD1. The CDR3 totals 14 residues. V was pared by 4 bases and J by 5 bases, with 4 bases of the junction left unmatched. Germline CDR1 and CDR2: SGHRS and YFSETQ. CDR3 sequence: CASSTGQGANEQYF. The CDR3 region has the DNA TGCGCCAGCAGCACGGGACAGGGGGCGAACGAGCAGTACTTC.

This clone was seen a handful of times. The V gene is TRBV27, the J gene TRBJ1-2, with D possibly TRBD1 on 6 matching bases. This CDR3 region has 13 residues. Per germline, CDR1 MNHEY and CDR2 SMNVEV (reference sequence). The ends were cut back, 5 bases at V and 5 bases at J, with 12 bases in the middle. CDR3 loop: CASSTQGWYGYTF. The CDR3 DNA is TGTGCCAGCAGTACCCAGGGGTGGTATGGCTACACCTTC.

This chain joins TRBV7-8 and TRBJ2-3, with D unresolved. Germline assignment: CDR1 SGHVS and CDR2 FQNEAQ. The CDR3 runs 12 residues. The V end was cut by 5 bases, the J end by 2 bases, with 5 bases between. The CDR3 loop is CASSPVTDTQYF. The CDR3 nucleotides read TGTGCCAGCAGCCCTGTCACAGATACGCAGTATTTT.

V and J are TRBV30 and TRBJ1-1, with 12 bases matching TRBD1. The CDR3 length is 12 residues. The ends lost 5 bases at V and 10 bases at J; junction bases unmatched: 5. Germline CDR1 reads GTSNPN; CDR2 reads SVGIG (reference sequence). The chain's CDR3 is CAWAGQGAGAFF. The CDR3 bases are TGTGCCTGGGCGGGACAGGGGGCGGGAGCTTTCTTT. Filled out from reference TRBV30 and TRBJ1-1, the complete variable domain reads SQTIHQWPATLVQPVGSPLSLECTVEGTSNPNLYWYRQAAGRGLQLLFYSVGIGQISSEVPQNLSASRPQDRQFILSSKKLLLSDSGFYLCAWAGQGAGAFFGQGTRLTVV.